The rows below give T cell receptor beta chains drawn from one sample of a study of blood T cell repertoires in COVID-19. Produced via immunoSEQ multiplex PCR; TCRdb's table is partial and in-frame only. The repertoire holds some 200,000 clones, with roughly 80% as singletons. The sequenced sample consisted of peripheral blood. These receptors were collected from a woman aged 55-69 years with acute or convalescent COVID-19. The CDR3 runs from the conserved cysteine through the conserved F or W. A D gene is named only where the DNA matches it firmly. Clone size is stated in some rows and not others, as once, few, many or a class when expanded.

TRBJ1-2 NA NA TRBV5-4 CASSFSGANYGYTF TGTGCCAGCAGCTTTTCAGGGGCTAACTATGGCTACACCTTC
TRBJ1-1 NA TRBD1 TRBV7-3 CASSLDRDSATFF TGTGCCAGCAGCTTGGACAGGGATTCAGCGACTTTCTTT
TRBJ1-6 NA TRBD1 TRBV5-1 CASSFGRGQNSPLHF TGCGCCAGCAGCTTTGGCAGGGGGCAAAATTCACCCCTCCACTTT
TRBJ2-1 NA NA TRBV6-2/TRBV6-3 CASSRGSSYNEQFF TGTGCCAGCAGTCGAGGTAGCTCCTACAATGAGCAGTTCTTC
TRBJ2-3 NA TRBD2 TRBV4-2 CASSQDPGGGSTDTQYF TGTGCCAGCAGCCAAGATCCAGGCGGGGGAAGCACAGATACGCAGTATTTT
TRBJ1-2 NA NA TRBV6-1 CASSDLLNFGYTF TGTGCCAGCAGTGACCTACTAAACTTTGGCTACACCTTC
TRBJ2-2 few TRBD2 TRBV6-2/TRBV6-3 CASSYSSGGSTGELFF TGTGCCAGCAGTTACTCGAGCGGGGGGAGCACCGGGGAGCTGTTTTTT
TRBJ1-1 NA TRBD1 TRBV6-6 CASSRRRGDTEAFF TGTGCCAGCAGCCGACGCAGGGGGGACACTGAAGCTTTCTTT
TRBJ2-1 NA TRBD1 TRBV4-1 CASSLKQGNEQFF TGCGCCAGCAGCTTAAAACAGGGGAATGAGCAGTTCTTC
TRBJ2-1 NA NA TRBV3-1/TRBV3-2 CASSGQGGQFF TGTGCCAGCAGCGGGCAGGGGGGGCAGTTCTTC
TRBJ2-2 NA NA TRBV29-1 CSVGGGTGELFF TGCAGCGTTGGAGGGGGCACCGGGGAGCTGTTTTTT
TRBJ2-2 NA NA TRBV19 CASSPLHANTGELFF TGTGCCAGTAGTCCACTCCATGCGAACACCGGGGAGCTGTTTTTT
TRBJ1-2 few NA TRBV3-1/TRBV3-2 CASSRTVYGYTF TGTGCCAGCAGTCGGACAGTATATGGCTACACCTTC
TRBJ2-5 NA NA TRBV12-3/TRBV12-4 CASSLNLQETQYF TGTGCCAGCAGTTTGAACTTGCAAGAGACCCAGTACTTC
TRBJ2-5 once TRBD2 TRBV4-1 CASSQGPERGGGETQYF TGCGCCAGCAGCCAAGGACCCGAGCGGGGTGGAGGAGAGACCCAGTACTTC
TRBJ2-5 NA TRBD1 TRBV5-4 CASSTGDSAQETQYF TGTGCCAGCAGCACCGGGGACAGTGCCCAAGAGACCCAGTACTTC
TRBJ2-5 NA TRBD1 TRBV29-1 CSVRQGRKTQYF TGCAGCGTCCGACAGGGTAGAAAGACCCAGTACTTC
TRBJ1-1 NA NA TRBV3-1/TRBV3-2 CASSQDQLLNTEAFF TGTGCCAGCAGCCAAGATCAACTGCTGAACACTGAAGCTTTCTTT
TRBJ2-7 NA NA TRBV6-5 CASRTTGNSYEQYF TGTGCCAGCAGAACTACAGGGAACTCCTACGAGCAGTACTTC
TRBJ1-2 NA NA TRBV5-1 CASRLGREPRGYTF TGCGCCAGCCGCCTTGGGAGGGAACCGAGGGGCTACACCTTC
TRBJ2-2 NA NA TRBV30 CAWSVNYGELFF TGTGCCTGGAGTGTAAATTACGGGGAGCTGTTTTTT
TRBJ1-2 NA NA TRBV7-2 CASSLEGDTKYGYTF TGTGCCAGCAGCTTGGAAGGGGATACTAAATATGGCTACACCTTC
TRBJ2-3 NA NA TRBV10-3 CAISGAGTTDTQYF TGTGCCATCAGTGGGGCGGGGACCACAGATACGCAGTATTTT
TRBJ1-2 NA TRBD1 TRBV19 CASSFSGQGTGYTF TGTGCCAGTAGTTTCTCCGGACAGGGGACGGGCTACACCTTC
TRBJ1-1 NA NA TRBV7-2 CASSLFGGSYGALNTEAFF TGTGCCAGCAGCTTATTCGGGGGATCATACGGAGCATTGAACACTGAAGCTTTCTTT
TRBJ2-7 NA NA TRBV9 CASSVGGTAYEQYF TGTGCCAGCAGCGTTGGAGGGACGGCCTACGAGCAGTACTTC
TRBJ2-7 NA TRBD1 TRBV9 CASSPSTGFHEQYF TGTGCCAGCAGCCCTTCGACAGGGTTCCACGAGCAGTACTTC
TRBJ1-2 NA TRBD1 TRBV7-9 CASSSRTGQGLLGAGYTF TGTGCCAGCAGCTCTAGGACGGGACAGGGACTCCTTGGCGCTGGCTACACCTTC
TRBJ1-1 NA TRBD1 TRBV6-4 CASSGPLGTDREDTEAFF TGTGCCAGCAGTGGTCCGTTAGGGACCGACAGGGAGGACACTGAAGCTTTCTTT
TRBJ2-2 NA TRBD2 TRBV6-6 CASSSTSGNTGELFF TGTGCCAGCAGTTCGACTAGCGGCAACACCGGGGAGCTGTTTTTT
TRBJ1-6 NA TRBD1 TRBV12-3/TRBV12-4 CASRQGDSPLHF TGTGCCAGCAGACAGGGGGATTCACCCCTCCACTTT
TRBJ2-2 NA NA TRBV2 CASSGQVRDTGELFF TGTGCCAGCAGTGGACAGGTTAGGGACACCGGGGAGCTGTTTTTT
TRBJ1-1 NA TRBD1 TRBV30 CAWSVGTGDEAFF TGTGCCTGGAGTGTAGGGACAGGCGACGAAGCTTTCTTT